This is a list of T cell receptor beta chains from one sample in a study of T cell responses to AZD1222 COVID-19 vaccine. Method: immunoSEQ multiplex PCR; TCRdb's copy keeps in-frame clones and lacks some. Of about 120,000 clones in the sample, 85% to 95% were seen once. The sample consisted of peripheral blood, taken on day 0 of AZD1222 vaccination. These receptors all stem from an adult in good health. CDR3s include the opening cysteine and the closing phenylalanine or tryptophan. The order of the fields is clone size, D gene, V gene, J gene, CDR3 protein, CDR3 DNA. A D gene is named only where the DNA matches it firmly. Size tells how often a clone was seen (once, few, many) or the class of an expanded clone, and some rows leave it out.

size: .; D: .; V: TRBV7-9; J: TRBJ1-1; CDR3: CASSLGLKGQKNTEAFF; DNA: TGTGCCAGCAGCTTAGGTCTCAAAGGACAGAAGAACACTGAAGCTTTCTTT
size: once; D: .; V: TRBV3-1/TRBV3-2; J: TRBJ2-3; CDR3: CASSQDHTDTQYF; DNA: TGTGCCAGCAGCCAGGATCACACAGATACGCAGTATTTT
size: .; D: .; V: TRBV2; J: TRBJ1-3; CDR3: CASSERGRRNTIYF; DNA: TGTGCCAGCAGTGAGCGGGGAAGACGAAACACCATATATTTT
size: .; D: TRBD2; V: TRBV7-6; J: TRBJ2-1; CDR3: CASSRGLAVIGEQFF; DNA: TGTGCCAGCAGCCGCGGACTAGCTGTTATCGGTGAGCAGTTCTTC
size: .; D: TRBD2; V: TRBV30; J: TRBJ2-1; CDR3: CARGSGIRNEQFF; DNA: TGTGCACGTGGGAGCGGGATCCGAAATGAGCAGTTCTTC
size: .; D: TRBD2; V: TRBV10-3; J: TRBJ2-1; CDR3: CAITRLAGPYNEQFF; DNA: TGTGCCATCACCCGCCTAGCGGGGCCATACAATGAGCAGTTCTTC
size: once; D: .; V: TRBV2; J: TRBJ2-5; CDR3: CASLQRVQKTQETQYF; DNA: TGTGCCAGTCTACAGCGGGTACAGAAAACGCAAGAGACCCAGTACTTC
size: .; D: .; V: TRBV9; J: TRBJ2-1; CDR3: CASSVVGISYNEQFF; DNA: TGTGCCAGCAGCGTAGTAGGGATTTCCTACAATGAGCAGTTCTTC
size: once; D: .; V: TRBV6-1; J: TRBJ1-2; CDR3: CASSESYGYTF; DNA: TGTGCCAGCAGTGAATCCTATGGCTACACCTTC
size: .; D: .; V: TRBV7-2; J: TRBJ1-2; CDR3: CASSLESGLYYGYTF; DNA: TGTGCCAGCAGCTTAGAGTCCGGATTGTACTATGGCTACACCTTC
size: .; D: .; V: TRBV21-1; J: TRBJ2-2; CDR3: CASSKAVREGGELFF; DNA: TGTGCCAGCAGCAAAGCAGTGCGGGAAGGCGGGGAGCTGTTTTTT
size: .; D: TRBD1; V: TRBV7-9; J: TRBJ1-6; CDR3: CASSSNDRAPYSPLHF; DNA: TGTGCCAGCAGCTCAAATGACAGGGCCCCATATTCACCCCTCCACTTT
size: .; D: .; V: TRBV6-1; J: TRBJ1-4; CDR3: CASSEGAATNEKLFF; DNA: TGTGCCAGCAGTGAAGGGGCAGCAACTAATGAAAAACTGTTTTTT
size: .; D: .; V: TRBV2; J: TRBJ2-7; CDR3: CASSDTFSYEQYF; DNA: TGTGCCAGCAGTGACACCTTCTCCTACGAGCAGTACTTC
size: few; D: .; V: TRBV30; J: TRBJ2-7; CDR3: CAWTGSYEQYF; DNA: TGTGCCTGGACTGGCTCCTACGAGCAGTACTTC
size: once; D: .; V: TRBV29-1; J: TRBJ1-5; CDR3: CSVGQSGPQHF; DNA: TGCAGCGTTGGACAATCGGGTCCCCAGCATTTT
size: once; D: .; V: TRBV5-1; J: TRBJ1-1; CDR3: CASSLAEGRVTSEAFF; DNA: TGCGCCAGCAGCTTGGCGGAGGGACGGGTAACTTCAGAAGCTTTCTTT
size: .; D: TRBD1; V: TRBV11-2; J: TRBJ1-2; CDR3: CASSLAGGQGKNYGYTF; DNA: TGTGCCAGCAGCTTAGCCGGAGGACAGGGGAAGAACTATGGCTACACCTTC
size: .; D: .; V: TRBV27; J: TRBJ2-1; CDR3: CASSENLGNEQFF; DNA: TGTGCCAGCAGCGAAAATCTAGGTAATGAGCAGTTCTTC
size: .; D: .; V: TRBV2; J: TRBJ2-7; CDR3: CASSEPDRGSERGISYEQYF; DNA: TGTGCCAGCAGTGAACCGGACAGGGGATCGGAGCGGGGGATCTCCTACGAGCAGTACTTC
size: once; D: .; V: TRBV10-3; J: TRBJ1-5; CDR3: CAISESKSGGSNQPQHF; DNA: TGTGCCATCAGTGAGTCGAAATCGGGGGGGAGCAATCAGCCCCAGCATTTT
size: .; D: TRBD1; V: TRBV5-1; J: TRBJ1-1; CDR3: CASSLQGDTEAFF; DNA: TGCGCCAGCAGCCTCCAGGGGGACACTGAAGCTTTCTTT
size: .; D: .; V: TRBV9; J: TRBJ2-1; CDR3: CASSVVDSENEQFF; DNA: TGTGCCAGCAGCGTAGTGGATAGCGAAAATGAGCAGTTCTTC
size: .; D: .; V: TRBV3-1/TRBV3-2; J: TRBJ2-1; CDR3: CASSPNLVSSYNEQFF; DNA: TGTGCCAGCAGCCCAAACTTAGTGAGCTCCTACAATGAGCAGTTCTTC
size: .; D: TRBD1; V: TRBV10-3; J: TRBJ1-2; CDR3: CAITGGTNYGYTF; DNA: TGTGCCATCACAGGGGGGACTAACTATGGCTACACCTTC
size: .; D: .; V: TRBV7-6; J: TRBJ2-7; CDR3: CASSLGREYEQYF; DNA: TGTGCCAGCAGCTTGGGACGGGAGTACGAGCAGTACTTC
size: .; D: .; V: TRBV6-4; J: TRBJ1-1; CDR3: CASSPFGGQGIRRTEAFF; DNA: TGTGCCAGCAGTCCGTTCGGGGGGCAGGGGATAAGGAGGACTGAAGCTTTCTTT
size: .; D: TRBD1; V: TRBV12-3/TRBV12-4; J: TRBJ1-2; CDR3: CASSPGTGKVF; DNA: TGTGCCAGCAGCCCCGGGACAGGGAAAGTCTTC
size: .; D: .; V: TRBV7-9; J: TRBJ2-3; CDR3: CASSSAPGTAGTDTQYF; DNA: TGTGCCAGCAGCTCTGCACCCGGGACCGCAGGTACAGATACGCAGTATTTT
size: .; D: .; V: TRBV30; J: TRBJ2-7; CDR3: CAWSVGGARTFGEQYF; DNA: TGTGCCTGGAGTGTAGGGGGGGCCAGGACATTCGGGGAGCAGTACTTC
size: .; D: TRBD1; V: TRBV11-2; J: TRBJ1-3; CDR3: CASSSNRGSFGNTIYF; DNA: TGTGCCAGCAGCTCGAACAGGGGATCATTTGGAAACACCATATATTTT
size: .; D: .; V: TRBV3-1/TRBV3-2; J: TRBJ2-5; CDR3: CASSQFGQTQETQYF; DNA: TGTGCCAGCAGCCAATTTGGACAGACCCAAGAGACCCAGTACTTC
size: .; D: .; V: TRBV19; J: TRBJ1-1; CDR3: CASSIIRGPMMNTEAFF; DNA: TGTGCCAGTAGTATTATACGGGGTCCAATGATGAACACTGAAGCTTTCTTT
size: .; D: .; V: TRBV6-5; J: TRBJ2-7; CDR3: CASSYTGPPGEQYF; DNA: TGTGCCAGCAGTTACACGGGGCCACCGGGGGAGCAGTACTTC
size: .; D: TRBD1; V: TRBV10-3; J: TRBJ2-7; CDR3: CAITRTGSSYEQYF; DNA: TGTGCCATCACAAGGACAGGGAGTAGTTACGAGCAGTACTTC
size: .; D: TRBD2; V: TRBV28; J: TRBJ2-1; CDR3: CASSPWTSGSGNEQFF; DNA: TGTGCCAGCAGTCCTTGGACTAGCGGGAGTGGTAATGAGCAGTTCTTC
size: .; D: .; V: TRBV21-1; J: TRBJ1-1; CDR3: CASSKVRGRYTEAFF; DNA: TGTGCCAGCAGCAAAGTTCGGGGTCGGTACACTGAAGCTTTCTTT
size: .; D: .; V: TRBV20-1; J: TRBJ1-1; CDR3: CSASKALEAFF; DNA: TGCAGTGCTTCTAAGGCCCTTGAAGCTTTCTTT
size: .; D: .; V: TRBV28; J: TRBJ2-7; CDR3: CATSDSFYEQYF; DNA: TGTGCCACCTCGGACAGTTTTTACGAGCAGTACTTC
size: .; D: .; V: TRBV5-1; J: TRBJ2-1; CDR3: CASSPTVNEQFF; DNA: TGCGCCAGCAGCCCGACGGTCAATGAGCAGTTCTTC
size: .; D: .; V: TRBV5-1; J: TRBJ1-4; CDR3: CASSLIPTATNEKLFF; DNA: TGCGCCAGCAGCTTGATCCCGACAGCAACTAATGAAAAACTGTTTTTT